The 27 T cell receptor beta chains in this list originate from one sample, sequenced in a study of blood T cell repertoires in COVID-19. Here immunoSEQ multiplex PCR was the method, and the copy in TCRdb shows in-frame clones only, minus some. The sample contains 200,000 to 250,000 clones, roughly 82% of which appear only once. The sample consisted of peripheral blood. These TCRs come from a man aged 45 to 65 with active or convalescent COVID-19.

The chain carries TRBV5-4 and TRBJ2-7; 8 bases align to TRBD1. Trimming removed 2 bases from V and 3 bases from J; junction bases left unmatched: 4. This CDR3 has 14 residues. CDR1 is SGHNT, CDR2 YYREEE, per germline (reference sequence). For the CDR3, the DNA is TGTGCCAGCAGCTTCGAACAGGGGGACTACGAGCAGTACTTC. This gives the protein CASSFEQGDYEQYF.

The chain has TRBV18 and TRBJ1-5; TRBD1 agrees at 11 bases. Per the germline V gene, CDR1 is KGHSH and CDR2 is LQKENI. The J segment lost 6 bases and the V segment lost 6 bases, leaving 4 bases of the junction unmatched. There are 14 residues in the CDR3. The DNA of the CDR3 is TGTGCCAGCTCGGAGGACAGGGGGCGTCAGCCCCAGCATTTT. This translates into CASSEDRGRQPQHF.

This CDR3 is CASSLGGGQETQYF. Here the CDR3 DNA reads TGTGCCAGCAGCTTAGGGGGGGGCCAAGAGACCCAGTACTTC. The chain employs TRBV11-3 and TRBJ2-5; TRBD2 matches at 7 bases. Germline assignment: CDR1 SGHNT and CDR2 YENEEA. Trimming cost V 1 base and J 1 base; bases outside gene matches: 0. There are 14 residues in the CDR3. Complete variable domain (other parts from reference TRBV11-3 and TRBJ2-5): EAGVVQSPRYKIIEKKQPVAFWCNPISGHNTLYWYLQNLGQGPELLIRYENEEAVDDSQLPKDRFSAERLKGVDSTLKIQPAELGDSAVYLCASSLGGGQETQYFGPGTRLLVL.

This chain links TRBV28 with TRBJ2-1; D gene unclear. This CDR3 spans 14 amino acids. Trimming removed 4 bases at V and 4 bases at J, with 11 bases between. Germline V gene lookup returns CDR1 MDHEN and CDR2 SYDVKM. The CDR3 here is CASSSQALYNEQFF. The CDR3 coding sequence is TGTGCCAGCAGTTCCCAGGCCTTATACAATGAGCAGTTCTTC. The full variable domain, its missing parts supplied by reference TRBV28 and TRBJ2-1, is DVKVTQSSRYLVKRTGEKVFLECVQDMDHENMFWYRQDPGLGLRLIYFSYDVKMKEKGDIPEGYSVSREKKERFSLILESASTNQTSMYLCASSSQALYNEQFFGPGTRLTVL.

J is TRBJ1-5 and V is TRBV4-1; D is possibly TRBD1 (6 bases). The CDR3 has 15 amino acids. Germline V gives CDR1 MGHRA, CDR2 YSYEKL. V gave up 0 bases and J gave up 6 bases, with 12 bases separating them. The CDR3 bases are TGCGCCAGCAGCCAAGATATTGGGACACTTCAGCCCCAGCATTTT. This sequence encodes CASSQDIGTLQPQHF.

J is TRBJ2-2 and V is TRBV24-1; possibly TRBD1 for D (6 bases). V was clipped by 4 bases and J by 1 base, with 12 bases between them. Germline V gene lookup returns CDR1 KGHDR and CDR2 SFDVKD. This CDR3 has 16 residues. The CDR3 sequence: CATSEVGTKNTGELFF. In nucleotides, the CDR3 is TGTGCCACCAGTGAAGTCGGGACAAAGAACACCGGGGAGCTGTTTTTT.

V usage is TRBV25-1 and J usage is TRBJ2-2, with a tentative D call TRBD1 (6 bases). Trimming left V 10 bases short and J 11 bases short, with 17 bases between. CDR3 length equals 12 residues. The germline V gene encodes CDR1 MGHDK and CDR2 SYGVNS. This CDR3 is CATEVRGTELFF. The CDR3 DNA follows: TGTGCCACTGAAGTCAGGGGAACTGAGCTGTTTTTT.

The chain couples TRBV15 to TRBJ2-3, with 11 positions matching TRBD2. This CDR3 has 18 amino acids. Germline CDR1 LNHNV, CDR2 YYDKDF (reference sequence). V dropped 5 bases and J dropped 7; count of bases not matched to a gene: 17. CDR3 region: CATSEGLADRQRPYTQYF. The DNA of the CDR3 is TGTGCCACCAGCGAGGGACTAGCGGACAGACAACGCCCATATACGCAGTATTTT.

V is TRBV7-9 and J is TRBJ2-2, with D perhaps matching TRBD1 (6 bases). CDR1 and CDR2 (germline): SEHNR, FQNEAQ (reference sequence). The CDR3 totals 11 residues. Trimming shortened V by 11 bases and J by 5 bases, and 9 bases separated the two germline ends. CDR3 DNA: TGTGCCGTCAGGGGAACCGGGGAGCTGTTTTTT. This translates into CAVRGTGELFF.

The chain combines TRBV5-1 with TRBJ1-6; a weak D match, TRBD1 (5 bases). The CDR3 length is 14 residues. Trimming stripped 0 bases from V and 9 bases from J, with 10 bases between. Germline CDR1 is SGHRS and CDR2 is YFSETQ. The CDR3 sequence: CASSLGRDSSPLHF. In nucleotides, the CDR3 is TGCGCCAGCAGCTTGGGCAGGGATAGTTCACCCCTCCACTTT.

The chain uses TRBV20-1 and TRBJ1-5, with TRBD1 as a possible D gene (6 bases). This CDR3 is built from 13 residues. V dropped 3 bases and J dropped 3 bases, with 9 bases sitting between them. Germline-derived CDR1 and CDR2 are DFQATT and SNEGSKA (reference sequence). The CDR3 DNA sequence: TGCAGTGCTAGTGGGGGGCCCAATCAGCCCCAGCATTTT. This encodes CSASGGPNQPQHF.

The chain combines TRBV7-3 with TRBJ2-4; 8 nucleotides line up with TRBD2. This CDR3 comprises 15 residues. V lost 5 bases and J lost 8; bases outside the gene matches: 11. The germline gives CDR1 SGHTA, CDR2 FQGTGA. The CDR3 DNA sequence: TGTGCCAGCAGCCCCACTCCGGGGGGGTTTGACATTCAGTACTTC. This translates into CASSPTPGGFDIQYF.

This rearrangement joins TRBV7-9 to TRBJ1-1; D gene unclear. Trimming removed 0 bases from V and 4 bases from J, with 6 bases in between. The CDR3 consists of 13 residues. Germline lookup yields CDR1 SEHNR and CDR2 FQNEAQ (reference sequence). The CDR3 nucleotides are TGTGCCAGCAGCTTAGCCCCGGGCACTGAAGCTTTCTTT. Translation gives CASSLAPGTEAFF.

The chain carries TRBV7-9 and TRBJ2-6; 7 bases line up with TRBD1. This CDR3 is 19 amino acids long. The trim removed 6 bases at V and 0 bases at J, leaving 14 bases unmatched. Germline V lookup: CDR1 SEHNR, CDR2 FQNEAQ (reference sequence). CDR3 nucleotide sequence: TGTGCCAGCAGGATAAATCGACAGGGCATAAGCTCTGGGGCCAACGTCCTGACTTTC. It specifies CASRINRQGISSGANVLTF.

The chain carries TRBV9 and TRBJ1-6; D perhaps matches TRBD1 (6 bases). The germline CDR1 and CDR2 sequences are SGDLS and YYNGEE. The CDR3 is made up of 15 amino acids. Trimming left V 8 bases short and J 9 bases short, with 21 bases between. The CDR3 loop reads CASTPGGLRGSPLHF. The CDR3 nucleotides are TGTGCCAGTACACCGGGGGGGCTTCGTGGTTCACCCCTCCACTTT.

The chain employs TRBV5-6 and TRBJ2-1, with D perhaps TRBD2 (6 bases). Germline V gene sequence: CDR1 SGHDT, CDR2 YYEEEE. Trimming took off 4 bases at V and 2 bases at J, with 7 bases between the two ends. The CDR3 is 13 residues long. The DNA for the CDR3 is TGTGCCAGCAGCCGGGGGACCTACAATGAGCAGTTCTTC. As protein: CASSRGTYNEQFF.

This chain uses TRBV18 with TRBJ1-5, with no clear D. V lost 5 bases and J lost 5, with 10 bases in between. There are 13 residues in the CDR3. Germline lookup yields CDR1 KGHSH and CDR2 LQKENI. The DNA for the CDR3 is TGTGCCAGCTCAGGGCAAGGCGATCAGCCCCAGCATTTT. It encodes CASSGQGDQPQHF.

The genes are TRBV7-9 and TRBJ1-1; 7 nucleotides align to TRBD1. The trim removed 4 bases at V and 4 bases at J, leaving 3 bases unmatched. CDR1 and CDR2 (germline): SEHNR, FQNEAQ (reference sequence). The CDR3 is 13 amino acids. CDR3 protein: CASSYRDSTEAFF. The DNA of the CDR3 is TGTGCCAGCAGCTACCGGGACAGCACTGAAGCTTTCTTT.

The sample holds a few counts of this clone. The chain combines TRBV7-3 with TRBJ2-1; 8 nucleotides line up with TRBD2. Trimming at V came to 6 bases and at J to 3 bases, leaving 4 bases not matched to a gene. The CDR3 extends over 14 amino acids. Germline values: CDR1 SGHTA, CDR2 FQGTGA. CDR3 sequence: CASSYSGGYNEQFF. The CDR3 region has the DNA TGTGCCAGCAGTTACAGCGGGGGCTACAATGAGCAGTTCTTC.

The sample holds one count of this clone. The chain links TRBV5-4 to TRBJ1-6; possible D gene TRBD1, 5 bases. CDR1 and CDR2 (germline): SGHNT, YYREEE (reference sequence). The V and J ends lost 4 bases and 8 bases respectively, with 13 bases between them. The CDR3 extends over 14 amino acids. The DNA for the CDR3 is TGTGCCAGCAGCCAAAATACAGGATATTCACCCCTCCACTTT. Translating gives CASSQNTGYSPLHF.

The rearrangement uses TRBV5-1 and TRBJ2-5; TRBD2 matches 7 bases. This CDR3 contains 15 residues. Germline CDR1 is SGHRS and CDR2 is YFSETQ. V lost 4 bases to trimming and J lost 3 bases; unmatched junction nucleotides: 9. CDR3 nucleotides: TGCGCCAGCAGCCGCCAAAGCAGCGGGGAAGAGACCCAGTACTTC. It yields the protein CASSRQSSGEETQYF.

The chain combines TRBV7-8 with TRBJ1-1; weak D call: TRBD1 (5 bases). This CDR3 contains 15 residues. CDR1 and CDR2 from the germline V gene are SGHVS and FQNEAQ. Trimming cost V 3 bases and J 5 bases, with 16 bases left between them. DNA for the CDR3: TGTGCCAGCAGCTTCCATGGACGGGGGTCGACTGAAGCTTTCTTT. This encodes CASSFHGRGSTEAFF.

V is TRBV5-1 and J is TRBJ2-1; tentatively, D is TRBD1 (5 bases). The CDR3 runs to 13 residues. Germline CDR1 reads SGHRS; CDR2 reads YFSETQ. V lost 5 bases, J lost 7 bases, and 13 bases lay in between. CDR3 sequence: CASSKQEGNEQFF. CDR3 coding DNA: TGCGCCAGCAGTAAACAGGAAGGGAATGAGCAGTTCTTC.

The rearrangement links TRBV30 to TRBJ2-2; a weak D match, TRBD1 (5 bases). There are 17 residues in the CDR3. Germline V CDR1 and CDR2: GTSNPN, SVGIG (reference sequence). Trimming pared 0 bases from V and 1 base from J, leaving 15 bases between. CDR3 coding DNA: TGTGCCTGGAGTGTACCCAGAGACAGAATGAACACCGGGGAGCTGTTTTTT. Translated: CAWSVPRDRMNTGELFF.

The chain combines TRBV27 with TRBJ1-2, with D tentatively TRBD1 (6 bases). Germline-derived CDR1 and CDR2 are MNHEY and SMNVEV (reference sequence). V was clipped by 4 bases and J by 7 bases, with 25 bases between them. This CDR3 region has 17 residues. CDR3 DNA sequence: TGTGCCAGCAGTTCCATCGGGGGGGGCAGGGTGGTAGGTGGCTACACCTTC. Protein product: CASSSIGGGRVVGGYTF.

The chain is built from TRBV25-1 and TRBJ2-3; TRBD2 agrees at 7 bases. CDR3 length: 17 amino acids. Losses at the gene ends were 10 bases for V and 2 bases for J; bases not matched to a gene: 18. Germline CDR1 and CDR2: MGHDK and SYGVNS. The CDR3 region is CATERVGGGSPTDTQYF. DNA of the CDR3: TGTGCCACCGAGAGGGTGGGGGGGGGAAGCCCCACAGATACGCAGTATTTT.

In its sample, this clone was seen a few times. The rearrangement joins TRBV9 to TRBJ1-3; perhaps TRBD1 as D (5 bases). With 4 bases removed from V and 0 bases from J, the gap between germline ends came to 8 bases. The CDR3 runs 14 residues. Germline V gene lookup returns CDR1 SGDLS and CDR2 YYNGEE. The CDR3 sequence: CASSKDSSGNTIYF. The DNA of the CDR3 is TGTGCCAGCAGCAAAGACAGCTCTGGAAACACCATATATTTT. Full variable domain (rest looked up from reference TRBV9 and TRBJ1-3): DSGVTQTPKHLITATGQRVTLRCSPRSGDLSVYWYQQSLDQGLQFLIQYYNGEERAKGNILERFSAQQFPDLHSELNLSSLELGDSALYFCASSKDSSGNTIYFGEGSWLTVV.